A selection of T cell receptor beta chains follows, all from one sample in a study of shared clonotypes between healthy human individuals. Sequencing was performed with immunoSEQ multiplex PCR; in TCRdb, only in-frame clones are kept and a portion is missing. The sample contains more than 400,000 clones, almost 80% of which appear only once. The specimen sequenced was PBMCs. The receptor set was obtained from a woman aged 40 to 50 in good health. Some clones in this sample may be carry-over from other donors' samples. Each CDR3 is given with its conserved first and last residue. A D gene is named only where the DNA matches it firmly. Part of the rows lack a size; the others show once, few, many or a class for expanded clones.

>TRBJ2-3|-|TRBV7-8|15|-
CASSLGSPNTDTQYF
TGTGCCAGCAGCTTAGGGTCGCCCAACACAGATACGCAGTATTTT
>TRBJ2-5|-|TRBV6-1|12|-
CASSEIGETQYF
TGTGCCAGCAGTGAAATTGGTGAGACCCAGTACTTC
>TRBJ2-2|-|TRBV7-3|16|-
CASSPRGPTNTGELFF
TGTGCCAGCAGCCCAAGGGGACCTACGAACACCGGGGAGCTGTTTTTT
>TRBJ1-2|once|TRBV2|11|-
CASGPNYGYTF
TGTGCCAGCGGTCCAAACTATGGCTACACCTTC
>TRBJ2-1|-|TRBV28|16|TRBD2
CASSPASGSSYNEQFF
TGTGCCAGCAGTCCGGCTAGCGGGAGCTCCTACAATGAGCAGTTCTTC
>TRBJ2-3|-|TRBV7-2|13|-
CASSSARLMAQYF
TGTGCCAGCAGCTCGGCCCGCCTTATGGCGCAGTATTTT
>TRBJ1-5|-|TRBV19|14|-
CASTGRQHNQPQHF
TGTGCCAGTACGGGGAGACAGCACAATCAGCCCCAGCATTTT
>TRBJ2-2|-|TRBV7-6|15|-
CASRLGAGRTGELFF
TGTGCCAGCAGACTGGGAGCAGGGCGCACCGGGGAGCTGTTTTTT
>TRBJ2-7|-|TRBV6-1|14|-
CASRSTRGPYEQYF
TGTGCCAGCCGGTCCACTAGGGGTCCCTACGAGCAGTACTTC
>TRBJ2-1|-|TRBV9|17|TRBD2
CASSVAYTSASYNEQFF
TGTGCCAGCAGCGTAGCCTATACTAGCGCGTCCTACAATGAGCAGTTCTTC
>TRBJ1-5|-|TRBV19|15|TRBD1
CASSIGQGSGQPQHF
TGTGCCAGTAGTATAGGACAGGGTTCGGGGCAGCCCCAGCATTTT
>TRBJ2-1|-|TRBV15|15|TRBD2
CATSREREGRREQFF
TGTGCCACCAGCAGAGAGCGGGAGGGCCGTCGAGAGCAGTTCTTC
>TRBJ2-7|-|TRBV7-2|14|TRBD1
CASSAGQESYEQYF
TGTGCCAGCAGCGCGGGACAGGAATCCTACGAGCAGTACTTC
>TRBJ1-5|-|TRBV2|15|-
CASSVGTNSNQPQHF
TGTGCCAGCAGTGTAGGGACGAACAGCAATCAGCCCCAGCATTTT
>TRBJ2-2|once|TRBV25-1|14|TRBD1
CASSGQGAIGELFF
TGTGCCAGCAGTGGACAGGGGGCTATCGGGGAGCTGTTTTTT
>TRBJ2-2|-|TRBV19|12|-
CASISPHGELFF
TGTGCCAGTATCTCACCCCACGGGGAGCTGTTTTTT
>TRBJ2-1|-|TRBV4-1|18|-
CASSQVVEREIGDNEQFF
TGCGCCAGCAGCCAAGTGGTCGAACGGGAAATTGGGGACAATGAGCAGTTCTTC
>TRBJ2-2|-|TRBV4-3|13|-
CASSHRNAGELFF
TGCGCCAGCAGCCATCGTAACGCCGGGGAGCTGTTTTTT
>TRBJ2-3|-|TRBV2|16|TRBD2
CASSGLAEPGTDTQYF
TGTGCCAGCAGTGGGCTAGCGGAACCCGGCACAGATACGCAGTATTTT
>TRBJ2-7|-|TRBV4-3|15|-
CASSQDRGIGYEQYF
TGCGCCAGCAGCCAAGATCGGGGGATTGGGTACGAGCAGTACTTC
>TRBJ1-2|-|TRBV5-6|17|-
CASSSVLRTSENYGYTF
TGTGCCAGCAGCTCGGTTCTTAGGACATCGGAAAACTATGGCTACACCTTC
>TRBJ2-7|-|TRBV19|11|TRBD1
CASSSDRVQYF
TGTGCCAGTAGCTCGGACAGGGTGCAGTACTTC
>TRBJ1-1|-|TRBV4-1|16|TRBD1
CASSQPRQGLNTEAFF
TGCGCCAGCAGCCAACCAAGACAGGGCCTGAACACTGAAGCTTTCTTT